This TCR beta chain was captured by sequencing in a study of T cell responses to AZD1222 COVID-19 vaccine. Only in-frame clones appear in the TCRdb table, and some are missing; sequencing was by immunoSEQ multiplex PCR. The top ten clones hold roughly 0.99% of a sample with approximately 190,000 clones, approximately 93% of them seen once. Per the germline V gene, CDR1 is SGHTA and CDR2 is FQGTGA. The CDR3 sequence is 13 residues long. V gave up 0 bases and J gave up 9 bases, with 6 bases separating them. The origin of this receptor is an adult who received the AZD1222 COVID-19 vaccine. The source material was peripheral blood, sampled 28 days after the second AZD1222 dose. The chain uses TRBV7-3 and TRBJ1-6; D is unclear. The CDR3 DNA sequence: TGTGCCAGCAGCTTAACTACGGTTTCACCCCTCCACTTT. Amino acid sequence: CASSLTTVSPLHF.